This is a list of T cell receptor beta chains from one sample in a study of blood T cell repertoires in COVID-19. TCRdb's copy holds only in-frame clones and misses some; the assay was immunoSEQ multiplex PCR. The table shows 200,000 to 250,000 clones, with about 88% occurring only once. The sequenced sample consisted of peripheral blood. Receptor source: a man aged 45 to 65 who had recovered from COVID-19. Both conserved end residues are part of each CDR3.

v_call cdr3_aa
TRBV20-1 CSASPKLAVTGELFF
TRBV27 CASSPLTGYEQYF
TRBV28 CASRTGGIGTQYF
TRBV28 CASSHSGQASYEQYF
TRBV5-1 CASREFGTGIGEQYF
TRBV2 CASRSGQQNTEAFF
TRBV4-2 CASSQELAGGYEQYF
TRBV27 CASRGPNQPQHF
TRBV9 CASASGIINTQYF
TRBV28 CATLTSGSLHEQYF
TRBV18 CASSPAVLQANSPLHF
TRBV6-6 CASRFSGISNQPQHF
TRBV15 CATSKGTGGFNEQFF
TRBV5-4 CASSSGTSGPLSSYNEQFF
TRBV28 CASSRQGAYEQYF
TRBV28 CASSLDRDYGYTF
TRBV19 CASIDRGLEAFF
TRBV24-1 CATALGDEQYF
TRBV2 CASGGPYSNQPQHF
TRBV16 CASSQIMGQQNQPQHF
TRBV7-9 CASSFTGTGGFWAGELFF
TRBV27 CASSLDRGQTDTQYF
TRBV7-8 CASSLVRGSNQPQHF
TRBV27 CASSLSQGAEAFF
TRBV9 CASSVGTGKETQYF
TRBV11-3 CASSSRQNSPLHF
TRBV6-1 CASSGAWLRGNYGYTF
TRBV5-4 CASSPGGDRGYGYTF
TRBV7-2 CASSSDTRLEGYTF
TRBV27 CASSPWTSGNGEQFF
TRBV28 CASSPGTGVFPHEQYF
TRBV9 CASSRGGSNTGELFF
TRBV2 CASTIWGQGQETQYF
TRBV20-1 CSAWTSLGQFF
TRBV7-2 CASSLDGGSGSYNSPLHF
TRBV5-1 CASSLGPTPESANYEQYF
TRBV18 CASSPGTGSSYEQYF
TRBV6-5 CASSYSSESEQYF
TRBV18 CASSARTESQPQHF
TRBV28 CASSLVSKSSYEQYF
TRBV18 CASSPLGGLAGASRNEQYF
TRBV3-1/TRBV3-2 CASSLPGLAGGGTDTQYF
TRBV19 CASSIERDNEKLFF
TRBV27 CASKATGTGLYGYTF
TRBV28 CASSSGGDLQEKLFF